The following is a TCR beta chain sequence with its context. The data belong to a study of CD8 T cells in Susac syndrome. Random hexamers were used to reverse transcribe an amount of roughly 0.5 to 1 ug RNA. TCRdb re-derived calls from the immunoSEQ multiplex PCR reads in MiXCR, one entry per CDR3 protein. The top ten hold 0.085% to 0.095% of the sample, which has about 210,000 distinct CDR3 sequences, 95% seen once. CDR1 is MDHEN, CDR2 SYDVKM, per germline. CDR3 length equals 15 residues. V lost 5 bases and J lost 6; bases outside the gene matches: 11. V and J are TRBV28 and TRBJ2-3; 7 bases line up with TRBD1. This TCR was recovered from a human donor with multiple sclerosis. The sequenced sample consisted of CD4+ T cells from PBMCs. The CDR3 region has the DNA TGTGCCAGCAGTACTTGGGACAGACCCGCGGATACGCAGTATTTT. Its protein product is CASSTWDRPADTQYF.